This TCR beta chain was documented in a study of cytomegalovirus exposure and HLA in healthy donors. Study in general: Within the Caucasian-associated ancestry cluster were roughly 82% of the approximately 400 genotyped donors.

Study outcomes and limitations: According to reports, the classifier identified cytomegalovirus status with high specificity and sensitivity. In vitro work confirmed that a few CMV-associated chains recognize CMV antigens.

Turning to this clone: Its cognate antigen is unknown.

The CDR3 totals 14 residues. The germline CDR1 and CDR2 sequences are SGHRS and YFSETQ. V lost 4 bases and J 8 bases, leaving 18 bases between the germline ends. PCR primers comprised 60 Vbeta and 13 Jbeta primers. How the authors handled the data: Unique TCR beta chains totaled roughly 80 million in a later count, with roughly 11 million of them shared. Libraries were prepared by immunoSEQ multiplex PCR; TCRdb keeps only in-frame clonotypes and omits some of them. From that table come the V and J calls and clone size; the DNA was used to work out D and trimming. The data show over 95,000 clones, about 80% seen once.

The source is a female donor in good health and CMV-seronegative. The material sequenced was PBMCs. J is TRBJ1-1 and V is TRBV5-1; maybe TRBD1 (5 bases). CDR3 protein: CASSPQRTRVEAFF. The CDR3, as DNA: TGCGCCAGCAGCCCTCAAAGGACACGGGTAGAAGCTTTCTTT.